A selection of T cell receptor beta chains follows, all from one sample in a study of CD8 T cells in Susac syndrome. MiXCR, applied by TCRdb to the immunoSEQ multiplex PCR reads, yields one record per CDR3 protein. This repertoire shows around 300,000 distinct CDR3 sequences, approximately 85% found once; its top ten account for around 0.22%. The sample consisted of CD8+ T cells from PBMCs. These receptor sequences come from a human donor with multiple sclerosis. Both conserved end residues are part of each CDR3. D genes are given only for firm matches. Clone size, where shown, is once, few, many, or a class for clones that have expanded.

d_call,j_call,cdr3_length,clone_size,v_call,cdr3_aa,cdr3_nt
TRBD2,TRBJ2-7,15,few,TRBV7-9,CASSLTSGRWYEQYF,TGTGCCAGCAGCTTGACTAGCGGGAGATGGTACGAGCAGTACTTC
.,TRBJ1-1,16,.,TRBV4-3,CASSQDLRGMNTEAFF,TGCGCCAGCAGCCAAGATCTGCGAGGCATGAACACTGAAGCTTTCTTT
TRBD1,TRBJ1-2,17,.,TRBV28,CASSLDSGEQGAYGYTF,TGTGCCAGCAGCCTAGATTCAGGGGAACAGGGGGCCTATGGCTACACCTTC
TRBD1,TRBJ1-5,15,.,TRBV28,CASRQGVTGNQPQHF,TGTGCCAGCAGACAGGGGGTCACAGGCAATCAGCCCCAGCATTTT
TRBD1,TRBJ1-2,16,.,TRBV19,CASSSGTGGAYYGYTF,TGTGCCAGTAGTTCCGGGACAGGGGGCGCATACTATGGCTACACCTTC
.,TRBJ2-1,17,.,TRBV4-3,CASSQDRHPSSYNEQFF,TGCGCCAGCAGCCAAGATCGACACCCGAGCTCCTACAATGAGCAGTTCTTC
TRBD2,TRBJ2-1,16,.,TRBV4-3,CASSQETGGTYNEQFF,TGCGCCAGCAGCCAAGAAACGGGAGGCACCTACAATGAGCAGTTCTTC
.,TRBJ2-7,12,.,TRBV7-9,CASSLVGIEQYF,TGTGCCAGCAGCTTAGTGGGGATCGAGCAGTACTTC
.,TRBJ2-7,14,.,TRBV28,CASSLVGSDYEQYF,TGTGCCAGCAGTTTAGTCGGGTCGGACTACGAGCAGTACTTC
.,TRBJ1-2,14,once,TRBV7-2,CASTYGSTNYGYTF,TGTGCCAGCACCTACGGCTCTACTAACTATGGCTACACCTTC
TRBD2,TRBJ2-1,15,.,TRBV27,CASSLFAGEDNEQFF,TGTGCCAGCAGTTTATTCGCGGGGGAGGACAATGAGCAGTTCTTC
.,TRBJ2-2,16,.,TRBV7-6,CASSLWASANTGELFF,TGTGCCAGCAGCTTATGGGCTAGCGCTAACACCGGGGAGCTGTTTTTT
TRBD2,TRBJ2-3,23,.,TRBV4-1,CASSQVLGPLTSGRTVITDTQYF,TGCGCCAGCAGCCAAGTCCTAGGACCATTGACTAGCGGGAGGACTGTCATCACAGATACGCAGTATTTT
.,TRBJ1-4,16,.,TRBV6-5,CASSYSGSGTNEKLFF,TGTGCCAGCAGTTACTCCGGATCGGGAACTAATGAAAAACTGTTTTTT
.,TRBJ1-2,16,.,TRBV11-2,CASSSGYGIPTFGYTF,TGTGCCAGCAGCTCGGGGTACGGGATTCCAACTTTTGGCTACACCTTC
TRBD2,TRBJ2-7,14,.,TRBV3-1,CASSPPLAEEEQYF,TGTGCCAGCAGCCCGCCACTAGCGGAAGAGGAGCAGTACTTC
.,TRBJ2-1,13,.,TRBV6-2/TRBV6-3,CASGRSSYNEQSF,TGTGCCAGCGGCAGGAGCTCCTACAATGAGCAGTCCTTC
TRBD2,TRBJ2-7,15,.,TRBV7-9,CASSTILAGVNEQYF,TGTGCCAGCAGCACGATCCTAGCGGGAGTTAACGAGCAGTACTTC
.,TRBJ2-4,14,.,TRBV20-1,CSTKELLAKNIQYF,TGCAGTACGAAAGAGCTCCTAGCCAAAAACATTCAGTACTTC
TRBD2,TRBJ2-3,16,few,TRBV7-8,CASSLPSGIGTDTQYF,TGTGCCAGCAGCTTACCCAGCGGGATAGGCACAGATACGCAGTATTTT
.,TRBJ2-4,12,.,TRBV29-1,CSVATDRDIQYF,TGCAGCGTGGCGACAGATCGAGACATTCAGTACTTC
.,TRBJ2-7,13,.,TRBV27,CASSREGIIEQYF,TGTGCCAGCAGCCGAGAGGGAATCATCGAGCAGTACTTC
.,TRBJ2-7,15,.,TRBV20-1,CSARDFGVPTIEQYF,TGCAGTGCTAGAGATTTTGGTGTTCCCACTATCGAGCAGTACTTC
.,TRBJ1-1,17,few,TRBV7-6,CASSFNWDRRSSTEAFF,TGTGCCAGCAGCTTCAACTGGGATAGGAGATCCTCCACTGAAGCTTTCTTT
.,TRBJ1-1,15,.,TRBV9,CASSVMGGPPPEAFF,TGTGCCAGCAGCGTAATGGGCGGGCCCCCTCCGGAAGCTTTCTTT
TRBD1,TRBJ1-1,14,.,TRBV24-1,CATSDGTGRTEAFF,TGTGCCACCAGTGACGGGACAGGGCGGACTGAAGCTTTCTTT
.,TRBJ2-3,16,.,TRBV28,CASSPLNIFSTDTQYF,TGTGCCAGCAGCCCTCTAAACATATTTAGCACAGATACGCAGTATTTT
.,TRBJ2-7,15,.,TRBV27,CASSPEAAPSYEQYF,TGTGCCAGCAGTCCGGAGGCAGCACCCTCCTACGAGCAGTACTTC
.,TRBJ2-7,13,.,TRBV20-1,CSADPGSSYEQYF,TGCAGTGCTGACCCTGGGAGCTCCTACGAGCAGTACTTC
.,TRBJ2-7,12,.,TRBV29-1,CSVEQGSGEQYF,TGCAGCGTGGAACAGGGTTCTGGAGAGCAGTACTTC
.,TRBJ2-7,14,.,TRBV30,CAWSWTGFDYEQYF,TGTGCCTGGAGTTGGACGGGATTTGACTACGAGCAGTACTTC
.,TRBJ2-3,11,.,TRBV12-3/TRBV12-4,CASSPGTTQYF,TGTGCCAGCAGTCCTGGGACAACGCAGTATTTT
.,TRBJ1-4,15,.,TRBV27,CASSSRQENNEKLFF,TGTGCCAGCAGTTCCCGACAGGAAAATAATGAAAAACTGTTTTTT
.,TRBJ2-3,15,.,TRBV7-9,CASSSHGQRTDTQYF,TGTGCCAGCAGCTCCCATGGACAGCGCACAGATACGCAGTATTTT
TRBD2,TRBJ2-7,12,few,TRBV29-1,CSVVAGYYEQYF,TGCAGCGTCGTAGCGGGCTACTACGAGCAGTACTTC
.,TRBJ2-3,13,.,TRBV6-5,CASTARITDTQYF,TGTGCCAGCACAGCGAGGATCACAGATACGCAGTATTTT
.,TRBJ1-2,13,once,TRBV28,CASRAGRNYGYTF,TGTGCCAGCAGGGCCGGCAGAAACTATGGCTACACCTTC
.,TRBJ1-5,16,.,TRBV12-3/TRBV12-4,CASSLGRKDSNQPQHF,TGTGCCAGCAGTCTTGGACGGAAAGATAGCAATCAGCCCCAGCATTTT
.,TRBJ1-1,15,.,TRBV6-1,CASSGRLGMNTEAFF,TGTGCCAGCAGTGGACGCCTTGGGATGAACACTGAAGCTTTCTTT
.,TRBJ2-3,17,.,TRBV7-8,CASSLATPRPSTDTQYF,TGTGCCAGCAGCTTAGCAACCCCCAGGCCTAGCACAGATACGCAGTATTTT
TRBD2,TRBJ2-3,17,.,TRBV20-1,CSASGDLAGGPSDTQYF,TGCAGTGCTAGTGGGGACTTAGCGGGAGGGCCCTCAGATACGCAGTATTTT
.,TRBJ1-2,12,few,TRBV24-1,CATSAAGDGYTF,TGTGCCACCAGTGCCGCCGGCGATGGCTACACCTTC
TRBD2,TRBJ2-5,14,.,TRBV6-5,CASSYSREQETQYF,TGTGCCAGCAGTTACTCGCGGGAGCAAGAGACCCAGTACTTC
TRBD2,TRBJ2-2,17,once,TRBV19,CASSFLAGGPKGGELFF,TGTGCCAGTAGTTTCCTAGCGGGAGGGCCTAAGGGCGGGGAGCTGTTTTTT
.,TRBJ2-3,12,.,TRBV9,CASSVVGDTQYF,TGTGCCAGCAGCGTAGTGGGGGATACGCAGTATTTT
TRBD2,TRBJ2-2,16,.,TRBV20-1,CSADPSGLANTGELFF,TGCAGTGCGGACCCCTCGGGACTAGCGAACACCGGGGAGCTGTTTTTT
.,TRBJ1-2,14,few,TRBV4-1,CASSQVDSNYGYTF,TGCGCCAGCAGCCAAGTCGATTCCAACTATGGCTACACCTTC
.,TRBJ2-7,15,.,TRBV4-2,CASSQEASETYEQYF,TGTGCCAGCAGCCAAGAGGCTAGCGAGACCTACGAGCAGTACTTC
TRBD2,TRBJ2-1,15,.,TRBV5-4,CASSFIAGSYNEQFF,TGTGCCAGCAGCTTCATAGCGGGGAGTTACAATGAGCAGTTCTTC